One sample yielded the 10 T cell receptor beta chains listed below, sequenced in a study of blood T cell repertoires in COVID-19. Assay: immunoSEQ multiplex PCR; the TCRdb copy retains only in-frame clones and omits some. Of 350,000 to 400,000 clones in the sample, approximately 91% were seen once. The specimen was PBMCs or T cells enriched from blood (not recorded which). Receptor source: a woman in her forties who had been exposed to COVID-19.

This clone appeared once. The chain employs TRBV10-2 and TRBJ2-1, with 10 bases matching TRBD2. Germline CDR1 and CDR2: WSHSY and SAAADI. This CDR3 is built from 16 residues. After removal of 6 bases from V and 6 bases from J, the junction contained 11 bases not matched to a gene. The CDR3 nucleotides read TGCGCCAGCAGGCACCCGGGTAGCGGGAGGATCAATGAGCAGTTCTTC. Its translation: CASRHPGSGRINEQFF.

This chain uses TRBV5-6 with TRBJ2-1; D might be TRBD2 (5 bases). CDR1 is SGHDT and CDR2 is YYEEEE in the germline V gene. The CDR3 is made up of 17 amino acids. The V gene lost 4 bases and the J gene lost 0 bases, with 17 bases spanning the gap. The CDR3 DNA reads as TGTGCCAGCAGCCCAAGTCTCGGAGGTAGCTCCTACAATGAGCAGTTCTTC. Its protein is CASSPSLGGSSYNEQFF.

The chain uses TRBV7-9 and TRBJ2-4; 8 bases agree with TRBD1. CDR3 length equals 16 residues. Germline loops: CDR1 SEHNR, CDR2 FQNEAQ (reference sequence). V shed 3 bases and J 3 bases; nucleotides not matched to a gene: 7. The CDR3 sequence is CASSFATGDGKNIQYF. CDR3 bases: TGTGCCAGCAGCTTTGCGACAGGGGATGGCAAAAACATTCAGTACTTC.

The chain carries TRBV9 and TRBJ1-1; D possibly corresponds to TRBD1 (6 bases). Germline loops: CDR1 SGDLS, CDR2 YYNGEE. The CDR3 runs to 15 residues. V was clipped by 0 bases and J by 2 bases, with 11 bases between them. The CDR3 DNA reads TGTGCCAGCAGCGTAGGGTGGGACACAAACACTGAAGCTTTCTTT. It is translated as CASSVGWDTNTEAFF.

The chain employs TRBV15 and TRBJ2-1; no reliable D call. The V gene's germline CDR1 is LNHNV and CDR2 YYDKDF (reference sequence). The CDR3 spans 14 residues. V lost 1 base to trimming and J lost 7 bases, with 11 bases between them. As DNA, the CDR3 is TGTGCCACCAGCAGAGTCCCCGCCGAGAATGAGCAGTTCTTC. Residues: CATSRVPAENEQFF.

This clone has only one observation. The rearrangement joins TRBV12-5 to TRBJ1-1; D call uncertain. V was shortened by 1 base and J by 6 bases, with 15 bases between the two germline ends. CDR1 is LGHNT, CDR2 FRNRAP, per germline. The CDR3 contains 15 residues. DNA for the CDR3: TGTGCTAGTGGTTTGGGAAATCCGGGGTTCGCTGAAGCTTTCTTT. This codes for CASGLGNPGFAEAFF.

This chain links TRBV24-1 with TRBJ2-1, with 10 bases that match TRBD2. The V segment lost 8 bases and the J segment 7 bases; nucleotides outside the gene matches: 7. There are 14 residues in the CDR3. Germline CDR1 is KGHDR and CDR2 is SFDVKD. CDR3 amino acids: CATTGTSALNEQFF. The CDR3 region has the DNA TGTGCCACCACCGGGACTAGCGCCCTTAATGAGCAGTTCTTC.

The CDR3 loop reads CASSPQPGLEPLEQYF. Here the CDR3 DNA reads TGTGCCAGCAGCCCACAACCGGGACTTGAGCCCCTCGAGCAGTACTTC. This rearrangement joins TRBV9 to TRBJ2-7, with a weak D call TRBD2 (6 bases). The CDR3 spans 16 residues. The germline gives CDR1 SGDLS, CDR2 YYNGEE. The V gene lost 4 bases and the J gene lost 6 bases, with 23 bases spanning the gap.

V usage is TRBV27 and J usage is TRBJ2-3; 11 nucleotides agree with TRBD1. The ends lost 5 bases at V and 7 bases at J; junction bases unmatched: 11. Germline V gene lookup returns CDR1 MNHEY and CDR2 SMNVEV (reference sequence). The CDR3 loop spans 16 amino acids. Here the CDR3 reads CASSSSSGTGGNTQYF. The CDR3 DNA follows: TGTGCCAGCAGTAGTTCTTCGGGGACAGGGGGAAATACGCAGTATTTT.

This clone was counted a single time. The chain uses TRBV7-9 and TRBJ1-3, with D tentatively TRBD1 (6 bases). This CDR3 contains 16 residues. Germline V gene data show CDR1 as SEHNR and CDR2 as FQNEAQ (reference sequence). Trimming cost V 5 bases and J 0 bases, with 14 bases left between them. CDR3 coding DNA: TGTGCCAGCAGCCCGCCGGGACAAATCTCTGGAAACACCATATATTTT. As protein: CASSPPGQISGNTIYF.